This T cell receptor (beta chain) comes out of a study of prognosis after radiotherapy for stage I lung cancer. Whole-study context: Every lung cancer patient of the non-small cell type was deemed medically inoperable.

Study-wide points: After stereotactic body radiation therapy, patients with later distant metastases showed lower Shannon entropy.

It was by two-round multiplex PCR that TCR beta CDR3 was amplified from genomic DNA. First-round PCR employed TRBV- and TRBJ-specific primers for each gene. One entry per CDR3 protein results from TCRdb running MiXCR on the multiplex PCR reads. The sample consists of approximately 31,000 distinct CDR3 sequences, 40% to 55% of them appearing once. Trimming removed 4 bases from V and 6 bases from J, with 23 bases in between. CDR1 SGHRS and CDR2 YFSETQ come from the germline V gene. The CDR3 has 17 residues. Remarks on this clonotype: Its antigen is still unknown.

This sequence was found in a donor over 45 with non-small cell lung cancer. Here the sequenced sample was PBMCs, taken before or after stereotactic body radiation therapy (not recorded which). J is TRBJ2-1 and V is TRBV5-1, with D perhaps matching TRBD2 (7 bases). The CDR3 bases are TGCGCCAGCAGCCCGCTGGGCGGGGGCTCTTTCAGCAATGAGCAGTTCTTC. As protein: CASSPLGGGSFSNEQFF.